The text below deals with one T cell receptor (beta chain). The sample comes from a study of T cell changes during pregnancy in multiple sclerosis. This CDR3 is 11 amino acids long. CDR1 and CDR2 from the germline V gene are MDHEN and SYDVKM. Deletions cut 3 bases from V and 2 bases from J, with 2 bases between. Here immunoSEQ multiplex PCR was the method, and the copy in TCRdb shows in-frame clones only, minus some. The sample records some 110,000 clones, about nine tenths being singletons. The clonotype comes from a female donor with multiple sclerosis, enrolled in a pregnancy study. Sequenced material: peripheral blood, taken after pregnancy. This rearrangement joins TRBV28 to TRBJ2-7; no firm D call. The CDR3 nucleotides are TGTGCCAGCAGTTTCGCCTACGAGCAGTACTTC. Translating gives CASSFAYEQYF.